The next 32 T cell receptor beta chains were all read from a single sample in a study of blood T cells in healthy people across ages. Combining a sample-barcoded 5' primer with a J-beta primer mix, a second PCR ran for about 6 to 11 cycles. TCRdb re-analysed the 5' RACE reads in MiXCR, keeping a single row per CDR3 protein. The top ten clones hold about 11% of a sample with 1.5 million to 2 million distinct CDR3 sequences, about 35% of them seen once. Material for sequencing was blood. The source of these receptors is a woman aged 30 to 39 in good health.

This clonotype was observed at least ten times. The gene calls are TRBV20-1 and TRBJ2-5, with 10 bases lining up with TRBD2. This CDR3 has 13 residues. V trimming: 6 bases; J trimming: 5 bases; junction bases outside the gene matches: 6. Germline V lookup: CDR1 DFQATT, CDR2 SNEGSKA (reference sequence). This CDR3 is CSAKRGGMETQYF. The CDR3 bases are TGCAGTGCCAAGCGGGGGGGCATGGAGACCCAGTACTTC.

This clonotype was counted only a few times. The chain joins TRBV7-8 to TRBJ1-5; D is unclear. V lost 7 bases and J lost 3, with 16 bases in between. Germline CDR1 is SGHVS and CDR2 is FQNEAQ. The CDR3 totals 15 residues. The CDR3 reads CASTLDPVVNQPQHF. The CDR3 DNA follows: TGTGCCAGCACCCTGGATCCGGTAGTCAATCAGCCCCAGCATTTT. Looking up the rest from reference TRBV7-8 and TRBJ1-5 gives the full variable domain: GAGVSQSPRYKVAKRGQDVALRCDPISGHVSLFWYQQALGQGPEFLTYFQNEAQLDKSGLPSDRFFAERPEGSVSTLKIQRTQQEDSAVYLCASTLDPVVNQPQHFGDGTRLSIL.

About this clonotype: Sequence at one end of the junction differs from germline and may be a read error. This sequence joins TRBV6-1 and TRBJ2-7; D might be TRBD1 (6 bases). The germline V gene has CDR1 MNHNS and CDR2 SASEGT. This CDR3 spans 13 amino acids. The CDR3 sequence is CVSSRDNTYEQYF. The CDR3 nucleotides read TGTGTCAGCAGTAGGGACAACACCTACGAGCAGTACTTC.

This clonotype was seen just once. The junction differs from germline at one of its ends, possibly a read error. The chain carries TRBV7-8 and TRBJ2-3; TRBD2 is a possible D gene (5 bases). CDR1 is SGHVS and CDR2 is FQNEAQ in the germline V gene. This CDR3 comprises 13 residues. The CDR3: CTSSPDPSGRQYF. The CDR3 nucleotides read TGTACCAGCAGCCCTGACCCTTCGGGGAGGCAGTATTTT.

The V gene is TRBV27, the J gene TRBJ2-7; D is possibly TRBD1 or TRBD2 (5 bases each). Germline V lookup: CDR1 MNHEY, CDR2 SMNVEV (reference sequence). The CDR3 runs to 15 residues. Trimming pared 6 bases from V and 0 bases from J, leaving 15 bases between. Here the CDR3 reads CASSTQGPSSYEQYF. The CDR3 DNA reads TGTGCCAGCAGCACCCAGGGACCGAGCTCCTACGAGCAGTACTTC.

The chain carries TRBV5-1 and TRBJ2-2; unclear D gene. The CDR3 consists of 12 residues. Germline CDR1 and CDR2: SGHRS and YFSETQ. The V gene lost 3 bases and the J gene lost 5 bases, with 5 bases spanning the gap. In DNA form, the CDR3 reads TGCGCCAGCAGCTATACGACCGGGGAGCTGTTTTTT. Translation gives CASSYTTGELFF.

The chain carries TRBV3-1 and TRBJ2-5, with D possibly TRBD2 on 5 matching bases. The V gene's germline CDR1 is LGHDT and CDR2 YNNKEL (reference sequence). The V end was cut by 1 base, the J end by 7 bases, with 19 bases between. CDR3 length: 16 amino acids. In nucleotides, the CDR3 is TGTGCCAGCAGCCAAGTTGGAAGGGTGGTCGGAGGGACCCAGTACTTC. Its translation: CASSQVGRVVGGTQYF.

The chain employs TRBV27 and TRBJ1-6; no definite D call. This CDR3 comprises 17 residues. Looked up from germline, CDR1 is MNHEY and CDR2 is SMNVEV (reference sequence). Trimming removed 0 bases from V and 0 bases from J, with 9 bases in between. The CDR3 region has the DNA TGTGCCAGCAGTTTATCTATAGGGAGCTCCTATAATTCACCCCTCCACTTT. It specifies CASSLSIGSSYNSPLHF.

This clonotype was found many times. The chain is built from TRBV12-3 or TRBV12-4 and TRBJ2-6; D not resolved. V lost 5 bases, J lost 2 bases, and 10 bases lay in between. The CDR3 consists of 15 residues. CDR3 in DNA: TGTGCCAGCAGTCTTAGTACGGCTGGGGCCAACGTCCTGACTTTC. It codes for CASSLSTAGANVLTF.

CDR3 residues: CSARTPGGYNNEQFF. CDR3 DNA sequence: TGCAGTGCTAGGACCCCGGGGGGCTACAACAATGAGCAGTTCTTC. This chain connects TRBV20-1 to TRBJ2-1; tentative D call: TRBD2 (7 bases). The germline V and J ends were trimmed by 3 bases and 5 bases, with 17 bases remaining between them. This CDR3 contains 15 residues. Germline V CDR1 and CDR2: DFQATT, SNEGSKA (reference sequence).

The CDR3 region is CASSWARADPLTDTQYF. DNA for the CDR3: TGTGCCAGCAGCTGGGCCCGTGCGGACCCTTTAACAGATACGCAGTATTTT. This chain joins TRBV5-4 and TRBJ2-3; D not resolved. CDR1 is SGHNT and CDR2 is YYREEE in the germline V gene (reference sequence). Trimming shortened V by 3 bases and J by 3 bases, and 20 bases separated the two germline ends. CDR3 length: 17 residues.

This clonotype was seen only a few times. CDR3 protein: CASSPPDSLRHNEQFF. For the CDR3, the DNA is TGTGCCAGCTCACCACCGGATTCCTTGCGGCACAATGAGCAGTTCTTC. The chain has TRBV18 and TRBJ2-1; D is unresolved. Germline V gene data show CDR1 as KGHSH and CDR2 as LQKENI. The V gene lost 0 bases and the J gene lost 5 bases, with 14 bases spanning the gap. CDR3 size: 16 residues.

The J gene is TRBJ1-1, the V gene TRBV9; 7 positions agree with TRBD1. The CDR3 is made up of 16 amino acids. J lost 4 bases, V lost 5 bases, and 14 bases had no gene match. CDR1 is SGDLS, CDR2 YYNGEE, per germline. CDR3 DNA sequence: TGTGCCAGCAGTGATGCACCAGACAGGGTGGGCACTGAAGCTTTCTTT. Amino acids: CASSDAPDRVGTEAFF.

There are many counts of this clonotype. The CDR3 reads CASSQLGDHYGYTF. The CDR3 DNA reads as TGCGCCAGCAGCCAATTGGGAGACCACTATGGCTACACCTTC. The chain recombines TRBV4-1 with TRBJ1-2; unclear D gene. CDR1 is MGHRA and CDR2 is YSYEKL in the germline V gene. Trimming shortened V by 2 bases and J by 3 bases, and 10 bases separated the two germline ends. The CDR3 is 14 amino acids.

This clonotype occurred many times. V usage is TRBV27 and J usage is TRBJ2-3; D is possibly TRBD2 (5 bases). V lost 10 bases, J lost 5 bases, and 25 bases lay in between. This CDR3 has 16 residues. Germline-derived CDR1 and CDR2 are MNHEY and SMNVEV (reference sequence). The CDR3 protein is CATQRLRAAGRDTQYF. The CDR3 bases are TGTGCCACCCAACGACTAAGAGCGGCAGGACGAGATACGCAGTATTTT.

This rearrangement joins TRBV2 to TRBJ2-5; D gene unclear. CDR1 is SNHLY, CDR2 FYNNEI, per germline. V dropped 7 bases and J dropped 1 base, with 16 bases sitting between them. The CDR3 covers 15 residues. Here the CDR3 DNA reads TGTGCCAGCACATACTCGGCGATATTCCAAGAGACCCAGTACTTC. This codes for CASTYSAIFQETQYF.

This clonotype came up a few times. The rearrangement joins TRBV7-6 to TRBJ2-7, with D hard to call. The CDR3 spans 13 residues. Germline V gene lookup returns CDR1 SGHVS and CDR2 FNYEAQ. V dropped 5 bases and J dropped 4 bases, with 12 bases sitting between them. The CDR3 reads CASSATPGYEQYF. In nucleotides, the CDR3 is TGTGCCAGCAGCGCGACCCCTGGGTACGAGCAGTACTTC.

The chain has TRBV7-3 and TRBJ2-6; 8 bases are a match to TRBD1. Germline V gene sequence: CDR1 SGHTA, CDR2 FQGTGA. After removal of 5 bases from V and 1 base from J, the junction contained 10 bases not matched to a gene. The CDR3 totals 18 residues. The CDR3 reads CASSRTGMLDSGANVLTF. CDR3 DNA sequence: TGTGCCAGCAGCCGGACAGGGATGCTCGATTCTGGGGCCAACGTCCTGACTTTC.

This clonotype was observed once. The chain employs TRBV20-1 and TRBJ2-5; tentatively, D is TRBD1 (5 bases). The CDR3 is made up of 13 amino acids. The germline gives CDR1 DFQATT, CDR2 SNEGSKA (reference sequence). Trimming removed 6 bases from V and 2 bases from J, with 13 bases in between. The CDR3 sequence is CSANGYRQETQYF. CDR3 in DNA: TGCAGTGCCAACGGATACAGGCAAGAGACCCAGTACTTC.

In its sample, this clonotype was seen a few times. The gene calls are TRBV14 and TRBJ2-6; TRBD1 aligns across 8 bases. CDR1 is SGHDN, CDR2 FVKESK, per germline. J gave up 4 bases and V 4 bases, and 6 bases lay outside the gene matches. The CDR3 loop spans 16 amino acids. The CDR3 DNA sequence: TGTGCCAGCAGCCCCCGACAGGGGACCGGGGCCAACGTCCTGACTTTC. This translates into CASSPRQGTGANVLTF.

A few counts support this clonotype. The chain joins TRBV21-1 to TRBJ2-5; the table's D gene call, TRBD2, was not cross checked with the DNA. TRBV21-1 is marked as a pseudogene. The CDR3 runs to 14 residues. The CDR3 nucleotides are TGTGCCAGCAGCACTTCAGCGGGAGTGGAGACCCAGTACTTC. This encodes CASSTSAGVETQYF.

This clonotype was recorded many times. The chain has TRBV29-1 and TRBJ1-2, with D uncertain. Looked up from germline, CDR1 is SQVTM and CDR2 is ANQGSEA. Trimming cost V 2 bases and J 8 bases, with 12 bases left between them. The CDR3 is made up of 12 amino acids. This CDR3 is CSVEQKYGGYTF. In nucleotides, the CDR3 is TGCAGCGTTGAACAGAAATATGGGGGCTACACCTTC.

This CDR3 reads CASSLFLGTDTQYF. The CDR3 DNA sequence: TGCGCCAGCAGCTTATTTCTCGGGACAGATACGCAGTATTTT. This chain links TRBV5-1 with TRBJ2-3, with no clear D. Per the germline V gene, CDR1 is SGHRS and CDR2 is YFSETQ. Trimming removed 2 bases from V and 3 bases from J, with 10 bases in between. The CDR3 runs 14 residues.

There are a few counts of this clonotype. CDR3 sequence reads: CASSSWGPSYEQYF. DNA of the CDR3: TGTGCCAGCAGTTCTTGGGGTCCCTCCTACGAGCAGTACTTC. The chain couples TRBV6-2 or TRBV6-3 to TRBJ2-7; no definite D call. CDR1 is MNHEY, CDR2 SVGEGT, per germline. The CDR3 loop spans 14 amino acids. The V end lost 4 bases, the J end lost 0 bases, and 10 bases lay between the germline ends.

This clonotype appeared a few times. The chain joins TRBV7-9 to TRBJ1-2, with unresolved D. The CDR3 length is 15 residues. V dropped 3 bases and J dropped 5 bases, with 16 bases sitting between them. The germline V gene encodes CDR1 SEHNR and CDR2 FQNEAQ (reference sequence). CDR3 loop: CASSFLHNYAYGYTF. In DNA, the CDR3 is TGTGCCAGCAGCTTCTTACATAATTATGCATATGGCTACACCTTC.

The rearrangement joins TRBV18 to TRBJ2-1, with 11 bases identical to TRBD2. V gave up 7 bases and J gave up 9 bases; unmatched junction bases: 11. The CDR3 is 15 residues long. CDR1 and CDR2 from the germline V gene are KGHSH and LQKENI. DNA of the CDR3: TGTGCCAGCTTCAGTAGCGGGGGGGCCGTTGCTGAGCAGTTCTTC. Amino acids: CASFSSGGAVAEQFF. Full variable domain (rest looked up from reference TRBV18 and TRBJ2-1): NAGVMQNPRHLVRRRGQEARLRCSPMKGHSHVYWYRQLPEEGLKFMVYLQKENIIDESGMPKERFSAEFPKEGPSILRIQQVVRGDSAAYFCASFSSGGAVAEQFFGPGTRLTVL.

The CDR3 protein is CASSSRGLGGTEAFF. CDR3 coding DNA: TGTGCCAGCAGCAGCAGGGGGCTAGGAGGCACTGAAGCTTTCTTT. The chain links TRBV7-9 to TRBJ1-1, with 8 bases aligning to TRBD1. Trimming removed 5 bases from V and 4 bases from J; junction bases left unmatched: 9. CDR3 length: 15 amino acids. CDR1 is SEHNR and CDR2 is FQNEAQ in the germline V gene (reference sequence).

This clonotype was seen at least ten times. The chain carries TRBV20-1 and TRBJ2-1, with D perhaps assigned TRBD1 or TRBD2 (6 bases each). CDR1 and CDR2 from the germline V gene are DFQATT and SNEGSKA (reference sequence). Trimming cost V 0 bases and J 12 bases, with 21 bases left between them. CDR3 length: 15 residues. The CDR3 spells CSARDPRQDHGGQFF. DNA for the CDR3: TGCAGTGCTAGAGACCCTAGACAGGATCACGGGGGGCAGTTCTTC.

The CDR3: CASSSLAGGQGEQFF. In nucleotides, the CDR3 is TGTGCCAGCAGTTCCCTAGCGGGAGGCCAGGGTGAGCAGTTCTTC. The rearrangement uses TRBV28 and TRBJ2-1; 11 nucleotides agree with TRBD2. The CDR3 spans 15 residues. Trimming removed 4 bases from V and 9 bases from J; junction bases left unmatched: 8. Germline V gene sequence: CDR1 MDHEN, CDR2 SYDVKM.

Turning to this clonotype: This may come from a read error, since a much larger clone is one base off. The chain couples TRBV5-1 to TRBJ2-1; possibly TRBD2 for D (5 bases). The CDR3 has 16 residues. Trimming pared 2 bases from V and 2 bases from J, leaving 14 bases between. Germline loops: CDR1 SGHRS, CDR2 YFSETQ. The CDR3 DNA follows: TGCGCCAGCAGCTTAGGGCACAAAGCGGCCTACAATGAGCAGTTCTTC. It is translated as CASSLGHKAAYNEQFF.

The rearrangement links TRBV4-1 to TRBJ2-3; possible D gene TRBD1, 6 bases. V dropped 0 bases and J dropped 0 bases, with 10 bases sitting between them. CDR3 length equals 16 residues. Germline V gives CDR1 MGHRA, CDR2 YSYEKL. In DNA, the CDR3 is TGCGCCAGCAGCCAAGAAAAGGGGGTGAGCACAGATACGCAGTATTTT. It yields the protein CASSQEKGVSTDTQYF.

This clonotype was observed a handful of times. The chain recombines TRBV5-1 with TRBJ2-5; unclear D gene. Germline V gene sequence: CDR1 SGHRS, CDR2 YFSETQ. The ends were cut back, 0 bases at V and 5 bases at J, with 14 bases in the middle. The CDR3 extends over 15 amino acids. This chain's CDR3 is CASSLGGDPLETQYF. The CDR3 DNA is TGCGCCAGCAGCTTGGGAGGCGACCCGTTGGAGACCCAGTACTTC.